This T cell receptor beta chain was sequenced for a study of T cell repertoires in cytomegalovirus infection. About the study: CMV epitopes, recently identified HLA-C-restricted and well-studied HLA-B-restricted, were used. It can be stated that public TCR beta signatures indicated CMV infection as well as a matching HLA type.

This clonotype was observed many times. Its antigen is not identified. TCRdb ran MiXCR on the reads and lists one entry per CDR3 protein. The table lists about a million distinct CDR3 sequences, around 29% of them singletons. Study results and limitations: HLA-C-restricted CMV-specific TCR beta clonotypes prevailed in the ex vivo response.

Per the germline V gene, CDR1 is SGHTA and CDR2 is FQGNSA. V lost 5 bases, J lost 4 bases, and 13 bases lay in between. The CDR3 extends over 14 amino acids. The clonotype comes from a human donor in good health (CMV status not recorded). Some clones in this sample may be carry-over from other donors' samples. The sample here was cultured CD8+ T cells from PBMCs, taken from culture after CMV antigen stimulation. The chain joins TRBV7-2 to TRBJ2-3; TRBD1 might be the D (6 bases). CDR3 region: CASSVQGDPDTQYF. CDR3 sequence (DNA): TGTGCCAGCAGCGTACAGGGAGACCCAGATACGCAGTATTTT.